The 6 T cell receptor beta chains in this list originate from one sample, sequenced in a study of blood T cell repertoires in COVID-19. Some clones are missing from TCRdb's copy, which holds only in-frame ones; the method was immunoSEQ multiplex PCR. The data hold over 70,000 clones, with more than 65% observed a single time. Source material: peripheral blood. The source is a woman older than 75 with active or convalescent COVID-19.

A word on this clone: At the DNA level, this CDR3 is encoded by other sequences in the same sample as well. The chain joins TRBV27 to TRBJ1-6; 10 nucleotides align to TRBD1. Trimming at V came to 5 bases and at J to 2 bases, leaving 0 bases not matched to a gene. The germline V gene encodes CDR1 MNHEY and CDR2 SMNVEV (reference sequence). The CDR3 contains 15 residues. For the CDR3, the DNA is TGTGCCAGCAGTGACAGGGGGCCCTATAATTCACCCCTCCACTTT. Encoded protein: CASSDRGPYNSPLHF.

The gene calls are TRBV10-3 and TRBJ2-6; 7 bases are shared with TRBD1. Germline CDR1 is ENHRY and CDR2 is SYGVKD. The J segment lost 0 bases and the V segment lost 3 bases, leaving 8 bases of the junction unmatched. The CDR3 consists of 18 residues. The DNA for the CDR3 is TGTGCCATCAGTGACCAAGGACAGGTTTTCTCTGGGGCCAACGTCCTGACTTTC. Its translation is CAISDQGQVFSGANVLTF.

This clone was picked up a small number of times. This chain links TRBV7-2 with TRBJ1-1; D unclear. Germline V gene data show CDR1 as SGHTA and CDR2 as FQGNSA. Trimming stripped 8 bases from V and 1 base from J, with 11 bases between. There are 13 residues in the CDR3. Written as DNA, the CDR3 is TGTGCCAGCCGTCGGGTAACGAACACTGAAGCTTTCTTT. Protein sequence: CASRRVTNTEAFF.

J is TRBJ2-7 and V is TRBV2; no definite D call. The V end lost 7 bases, the J end lost 5 bases, and 9 bases lay between the germline ends. Germline V gene sequence: CDR1 SNHLY, CDR2 FYNNEI. The CDR3 extends over 11 amino acids. The CDR3 bases are TGTGCCAGCAATTTAAACAACGAGCAGTACTTC. Residues: CASNLNNEQYF.

This rearrangement joins TRBV19 to TRBJ2-6, with D perhaps matching TRBD2 (6 bases). Germline V gene sequence: CDR1 LNHDA, CDR2 SQIVND (reference sequence). The ends were cut back, 3 bases at V and 0 bases at J, with 12 bases in the middle. The CDR3 runs to 17 residues. The CDR3 region is CASSIGEALSGANVLTF. The CDR3 DNA is TGTGCCAGTAGTATCGGGGAGGCCCTCTCTGGGGCCAACGTCCTGACTTTC.

This chain joins TRBV7-9 and TRBJ1-2; D is unclear. The germline gives CDR1 SEHNR, CDR2 FQNEAQ (reference sequence). The V gene lost 1 base and the J gene lost 1 base, with 10 bases spanning the gap. The length of the CDR3 is 15 residues. CDR3 sequence: CASSLVPADNYGYTF. The CDR3 DNA reads TGTGCCAGCAGCTTAGTTCCCGCAGATAACTATGGCTACACCTTC.